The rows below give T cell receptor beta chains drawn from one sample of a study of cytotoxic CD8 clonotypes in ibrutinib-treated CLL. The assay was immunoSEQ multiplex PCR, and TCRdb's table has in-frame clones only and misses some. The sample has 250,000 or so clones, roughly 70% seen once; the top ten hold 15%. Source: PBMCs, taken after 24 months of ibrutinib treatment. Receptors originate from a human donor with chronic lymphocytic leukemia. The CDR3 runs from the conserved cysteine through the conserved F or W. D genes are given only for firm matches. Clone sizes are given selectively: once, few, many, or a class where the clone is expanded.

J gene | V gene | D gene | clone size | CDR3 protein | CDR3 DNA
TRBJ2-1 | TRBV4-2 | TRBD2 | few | CASSQDYSSGRPLEQFF | TGTGCCAGCAGCCAAGATTATAGCAGCGGGAGGCCGCTCGAGCAGTTCTTC
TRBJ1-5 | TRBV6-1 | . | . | CATPSSSDGQPQHF | TGTGCCACACCTTCTTCGTCTGATGGCCAGCCCCAGCATTTT
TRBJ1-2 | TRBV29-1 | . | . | CSGSSLTNYGYTF | TGCAGCGGCAGCAGTTTGACTAACTATGGCTACACCTTC
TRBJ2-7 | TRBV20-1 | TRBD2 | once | CSARTSGPF | TGCAGTGCCAGGACTAGCGGACCCTTC
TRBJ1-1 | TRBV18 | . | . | CASSPTQNTEAFF | TGTGCCAGCTCACCGACACAGAACACTGAAGCTTTCTTT
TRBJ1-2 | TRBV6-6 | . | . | CASRPLQGTYGYTF | TGTGCCAGCAGACCCCTTCAGGGGACCTATGGCTACACCTTC
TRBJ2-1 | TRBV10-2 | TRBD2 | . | CASVGLLREVRYNEQFF | TGCGCCAGCGTAGGGCTCTTACGGGAGGTTCGCTACAATGAGCAGTTCTTC
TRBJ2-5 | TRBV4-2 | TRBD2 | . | CASSQELAGSDQETQYF | TGTGCCAGCAGCCAAGAACTAGCGGGATCTGACCAAGAGACCCAGTACTTC
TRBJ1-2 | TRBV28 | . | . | CASSLSGYGYTF | TGTGCCAGCAGTTTATCAGGCTATGGCTACACCTTC
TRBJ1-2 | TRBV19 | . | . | CASSVPGGHGYTF | TGTGCCAGTAGCGTCCCTGGAGGTCATGGCTACACCTTC
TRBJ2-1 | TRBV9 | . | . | CASSVQNGEGNEQFF | TGTGCCAGCAGCGTCCAAAATGGAGAGGGCAATGAGCAGTTCTTC
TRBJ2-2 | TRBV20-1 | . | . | CSAGGTGELFF | TGCAGTGCCGGGGGCACCGGGGAGCTGTTTTTT
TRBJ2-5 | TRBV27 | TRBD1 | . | CASSLQGVETQYF | TGTGCCAGCAGTCTACAGGGGGTTGAGACCCAGTACTTC
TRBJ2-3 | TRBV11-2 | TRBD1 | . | CASSLGQGLTDTQYF | TGTGCCAGCAGCTTAGGACAGGGGCTTACAGATACGCAGTATTTT
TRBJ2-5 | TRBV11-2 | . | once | CASSRTQETQYF | TGTGCCAGCAGCCGCACCCAAGAGACCCAGTACTTC
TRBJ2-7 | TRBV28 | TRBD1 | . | CASSFGQGFSYEQYF | TGTGCCAGCAGTTTTGGACAGGGGTTCTCCTACGAGCAGTACTTC
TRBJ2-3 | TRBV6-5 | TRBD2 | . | CASRLARDTDTQYF | TGTGCCAGCAGACTAGCGAGAGACACAGATACGCAGTATTTT
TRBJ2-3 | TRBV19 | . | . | CASSRRPPADTQYF | TGTGCCAGTAGTCGCCGGCCCCCGGCAGATACGCAGTATTTT
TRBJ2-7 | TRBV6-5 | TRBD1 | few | CASSYSTGAYEQYF | TGTGCCAGCAGTTACTCGACAGGGGCCTACGAGCAGTACTTC
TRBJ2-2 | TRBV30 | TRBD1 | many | CAWTGTGVTGELFF | TGTGCCTGGACCGGGACAGGGGTCACCGGGGAGCTGTTTTTT
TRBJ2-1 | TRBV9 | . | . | CASSSRSNEQFF | TGTGCCAGCAGCTCCCGTAGCAATGAGCAGTTCTTC
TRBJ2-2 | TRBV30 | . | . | CACPQGAGELFF | TGTGCCTGTCCTCAAGGAGCCGGGGAGCTGTTTTTT
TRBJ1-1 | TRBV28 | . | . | CASSLFGQREAFF | TGTGCCAGCAGTTTATTTGGACAGCGTGAAGCTTTCTTT
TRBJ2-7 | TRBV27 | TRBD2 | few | CASSSGRSYEQYF | TGTGCCAGCAGTAGCGGGAGATCCTACGAGCAGTACTTC
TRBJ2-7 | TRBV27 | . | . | CASSWHLSYEQYF | TGTGCCAGCAGTTGGCACCTCTCCTACGAGCAGTACTTC
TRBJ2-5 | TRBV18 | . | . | CASSNRQETQYF | TGTGCCAGCTCAAACCGGCAGGAGACCCAGTACTTC
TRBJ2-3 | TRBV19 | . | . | CASTAGWADTQYF | TGTGCCAGTACGGCAGGGTGGGCAGATACGCAGTATTTT
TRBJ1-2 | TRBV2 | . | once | CASSERRQLYGYTF | TGTGCCAGCAGTGAACGTAGGCAGCTCTATGGCTACACCTTC
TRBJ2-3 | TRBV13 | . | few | CASSPPEIETQYF | TGTGCCAGCAGCCCCCCAGAGATTGAGACGCAGTATTTT
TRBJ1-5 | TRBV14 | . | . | CASSQSGNNQPQHF | TGTGCCAGCAGCCAGTCAGGTAACAATCAGCCCCAGCATTTT
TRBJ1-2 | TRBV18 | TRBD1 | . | CASSPTGEDGYTF | TGTGCCAGCTCACCAACAGGGGAAGATGGCTACACCTTC
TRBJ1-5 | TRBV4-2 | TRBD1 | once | CASSRALTGDNQPQHF | TGTGCCAGCAGCCGGGCCTTGACAGGGGATAATCAGCCCCAGCATTTT
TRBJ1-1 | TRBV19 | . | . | CASRPRMNTEAFF | TGTGCCAGTAGACCCAGGATGAACACTGAAGCTTTCTTT
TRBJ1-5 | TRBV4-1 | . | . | CASSQGLDSNQPQHF | TGCGCCAGCAGCCAAGGGCTCGATAGCAATCAGCCCCAGCATTTT
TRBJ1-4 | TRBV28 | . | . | CASSLVAKTNEKLFF | TGTGCCAGCAGTTTAGTAGCCAAGACTAATGAAAAACTGTTTTTT
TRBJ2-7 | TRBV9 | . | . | CASSGSGVYDEQYF | TGTGCCAGCAGCGGATCAGGCGTCTACGACGAGCAGTACTTC
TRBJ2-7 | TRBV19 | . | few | CASSIRAEGNYEQYF | TGTGCCAGTAGTATAAGGGCGGAGGGGAACTACGAGCAGTACTTC
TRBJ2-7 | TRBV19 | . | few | CASSIDGSGSSYEQYF | TGTGCCAGTAGTATAGATGGTAGCGGAAGCTCCTACGAGCAGTACTTC
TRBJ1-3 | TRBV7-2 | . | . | CASSLELTRGTIYF | TGTGCCAGCAGCTTAGAACTTACCCGGGGCACCATATATTTT
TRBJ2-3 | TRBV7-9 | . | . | CASSFPSSTDTQYF | TGTGCCAGCAGCTTTCCCTCTAGCACAGATACGCAGTATTTT
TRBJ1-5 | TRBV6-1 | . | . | CASSEVRLINQPQHF | TGTGCCAGCAGTGAAGTTCGCCTAATCAATCAGCCCCAGCATTTT